The next 32 T cell receptor beta chains were all read from a single sample in a study of CD8+ T cells in alopecia areata (dated by TCRdb to 2017 to 2018). Taken with the paper, the label for time point translates to: about 25 weeks on oral tofacitinib. The treatment or condition label for this specimen denotes: oral pan-JAK inhibitor, 5-10 mg twice daily. Library creation used the immunoSEQ multiplex PCR assay. To provide template for TCR sequencing, every sample had RNA extracted and reverse transcribed into cDNA. The clones in this table, taken by TCRdb from immuneACCESS, are in-frame only. Not every clone is retained; where verified, under half of the shortfall comes from an unresolved V gene, and the cause of the rest is unknown. The sample table holds around 270,000 clones, of which 58% were seen once. The ten largest clones capture under 2% of the sample. Sequencing used CD4+ T cells sorted from blood, obtained at week 24, from a patient treated with tofacitinib. The receptor source for this set is a human donor with alopecia areata.

The count of this clone is one. This chain connects TRBV4-1 to TRBJ2-7; D is perhaps TRBD2 (5 bases). With 1 base removed from V and 0 bases from J, the gap between germline ends came to 10 bases. In germline, CDR1 is MGHRA, CDR2 YSYEKL. The CDR3 is 15 residues long. CDR3 protein: CASSQGSGNSYEQYF. The CDR3 DNA follows: TGCGCCAGCAGCCAAGGGAGCGGAAACTCCTACGAGCAGTACTTC.

The J gene is TRBJ2-3, the V gene TRBV4-3, with D unclear. The CDR3 sequence is 13 residues long. CDR1 is LGHNA and CDR2 is YSLEER in the germline V gene. V was trimmed by 1 base and J by 6 bases, leaving 8 bases between them. This CDR3 reads CASSQVVSDTQYF. In DNA, the CDR3 is TGCGCCAGCAGCCAAGTAGTTTCTGATACGCAGTATTTT.

The rearrangement links TRBV6-1 to TRBJ2-3; 9 nucleotides match TRBD1. The CDR3 is 14 amino acids. V trimming: 5 bases; J trimming: 5 bases; junction bases outside the gene matches: 5. Germline CDR1 is MNHNS and CDR2 is SASEGT. CDR3 sequence: CASSRGQGIDTQYF. CDR3 bases: TGTGCCAGCAGTAGGGGACAGGGAATAGATACGCAGTATTTT.

The table lists this clone with a few counts. This chain links TRBV7-9 with TRBJ1-2; D unresolved. The V end was cut by 0 bases, the J end by 0 bases, with 17 bases between. Germline CDR1 and CDR2: SEHNR and FQNEAQ (reference sequence). The CDR3 covers 18 residues. The CDR3 DNA follows: TGTGCCAGCAGCTTAGCGTTGGGCAGCACTCGAACTAACTATGGCTACACCTTC. It translates to CASSLALGSTRTNYGYTF.

The chain carries TRBV11-3 and TRBJ2-5; no reliable D call. Trimming cost V 3 bases and J 2 bases, with 7 bases left between them. This CDR3 is built from 13 residues. Germline values: CDR1 SGHNT, CDR2 YENEEA. CDR3 DNA sequence: TGTGCCAGCAGCTTCGGAACTCAAGAGACCCAGTACTTC. It encodes CASSFGTQETQYF. The whole variable domain, remainder taken from reference TRBV11-3 and TRBJ2-5, is EAGVVQSPRYKIIEKKQPVAFWCNPISGHNTLYWYLQNLGQGPELLIRYENEEAVDDSQLPKDRFSAERLKGVDSTLKIQPAELGDSAVYLCASSFGTQETQYFGPGTRLLVL.

This sequence joins TRBV4-1 and TRBJ1-6; D uncertain. The V and J ends lost 1 base and 7 bases respectively, with 20 bases between them. Looked up from germline, CDR1 is MGHRA and CDR2 is YSYEKL. This CDR3 has 18 amino acids. The CDR3: CASSQVTPGMRGNSPLHF. CDR3 coding DNA: TGCGCCAGCAGCCAAGTAACTCCCGGGATGAGAGGAAATTCACCCCTCCACTTT.

The chain couples TRBV2 to TRBJ1-1; unclear D gene. Trimming stripped 2 bases from V and 5 bases from J, with 9 bases between. The CDR3 runs 13 residues. CDR1 SNHLY and CDR2 FYNNEI come from the germline V gene. The CDR3 nucleotides read TGTGCCAGCAGTGAAACTGGGGTGACTGAAGCTTTCTTT. Protein: CASSETGVTEAFF.

This clone was observed a handful of times. The gene calls are TRBV30 and TRBJ1-1, with 7 nucleotides matching TRBD1. CDR3 length: 14 residues. V shed 4 bases, J shed 1 base, and the junction held 6 bases outside the gene matches. The germline CDR1 and CDR2 sequences are GTSNPN and SVGIG (reference sequence). The CDR3 DNA sequence: TGTGCCTGGACCCAGGGGGTTAAGAACACTGAAGCTTTCTTT. Protein: CAWTQGVKNTEAFF.

This clone was recorded a few times. The rearrangement links TRBV5-6 to TRBJ1-3; TRBD1 matches 7 bases. V was pared by 3 bases and J by 2 bases, with 2 bases of the junction left unmatched. Per germline, CDR1 SGHDT and CDR2 YYEEEE. This CDR3 comprises 14 residues. The CDR3 sequence is CASSSTGPGNTIYF. DNA of the CDR3: TGTGCCAGCAGCTCGACAGGGCCTGGAAACACCATATATTTT.

V and J are TRBV6-6 and TRBJ2-5; D is unresolved. This CDR3 region has 12 residues. V was clipped by 2 bases and J by 5 bases, with 6 bases between them. Per germline, CDR1 MNHNY and CDR2 SVGAGI (reference sequence). Written as DNA, the CDR3 is TGTGCCAGCAGTTACGCTATGGAGACCCAGTACTTC. Translated: CASSYAMETQYF.

The rearrangement links TRBV18 to TRBJ2-1; no definite D call. There are 13 residues in the CDR3. V shed 4 bases and J shed 8 bases, with 12 bases lying between them. The germline gives CDR1 KGHSH, CDR2 LQKENI. This CDR3 is CASSLDLDHEQFF. The CDR3 bases are TGTGCCAGCTCACTCGACCTGGACCATGAGCAGTTCTTC.

This clone showed up just a few times. This chain joins TRBV19 and TRBJ1-1; TRBD1 aligns across 7 bases. This CDR3 contains 13 residues. Germline lookup yields CDR1 LNHDA and CDR2 SQIVND (reference sequence). The junction had 7 bases not matched to a gene; V was cut back by 5 bases and J by 7 bases. The CDR3 DNA reads as TGTGCCAGTAGTCATGACAGGGCGAGTGAAGCTTTCTTT. This codes for CASSHDRASEAFF.

This clone was recorded once. The chain links TRBV5-1 to TRBJ2-3; D not resolved. There are 12 residues in the CDR3. CDR1 and CDR2 (germline): SGHRS, YFSETQ. V shed 4 bases and J shed 6 bases, with 9 bases lying between them. The CDR3 nucleotides are TGCGCCAGCAGCCCGGTGGCCGATACGCAGTATTTT. This codes for CASSPVADTQYF.

This clone was observed a single time. This chain joins TRBV5-1 and TRBJ1-5; D unclear. The germline gives CDR1 SGHRS, CDR2 YFSETQ. The CDR3 extends over 16 amino acids. Trimming stripped 0 bases from V and 0 bases from J, with 10 bases between. As DNA, the CDR3 is TGCGCCAGCAGCTTGGAAGCAGCCGATAGCAATCAGCCCCAGCATTTT. Translation: CASSLEAADSNQPQHF.

This clone was found a few times. V and J are TRBV28 and TRBJ2-7, with a tentative D call TRBD1 (6 bases). Trimming stripped 4 bases from V and 11 bases from J, with 15 bases between. Per the germline V gene, CDR1 is MDHEN and CDR2 is SYDVKM. This CDR3 has 12 residues. The CDR3 DNA follows: TGTGCCAGCAGTTCCCGGGACAATAAGAAGTACTTC. Its protein product is CASSSRDNKKYF.

CDR3 DNA sequence: TGTGCCAGCAGTCGCCTCTATGGCTACACCTTC. Protein product: CASSRLYGYTF. This chain uses TRBV28 with TRBJ1-2; D unclear. Germline V CDR1 and CDR2: MDHEN, SYDVKM. This CDR3 spans 11 amino acids. The V gene lost 5 bases and the J gene lost 4 bases, with 5 bases spanning the gap.

The chain joins TRBV27 to TRBJ1-2; D may be TRBD1 (5 bases). The CDR3 covers 16 residues. Trimming pared 3 bases from V and 5 bases from J, leaving 19 bases between. CDR1 and CDR2 from the germline V gene are MNHEY and SMNVEV (reference sequence). In DNA form, the CDR3 reads TGTGCCAGCAGTTTTTACCGGGACTACAAAATGTATGGCTACACCTTC. Translated: CASSFYRDYKMYGYTF.

This sequence joins TRBV30 and TRBJ1-2; D is perhaps TRBD1 (6 bases). Per the germline V gene, CDR1 is GTSNPN and CDR2 is SVGIG (reference sequence). Trimming took 2 bases from V and 8 from J, leaving 15 bases between them. The CDR3 consists of 13 residues. Here the CDR3 DNA reads TGTGCCTGGAGTTTCCGTAGGGGGGAAGGCTACACCTTC. Amino acids: CAWSFRRGEGYTF. Full variable domain (outside the CDR3, taken from reference TRBV30 and TRBJ1-2): SQTIHQWPATLVQPVGSPLSLECTVEGTSNPNLYWYRQAAGRGLQLLFYSVGIGQISSEVPQNLSASRPQDRQFILSSKKLLLSDSGFYLCAWSFRRGEGYTFGSGTRLTVV.

The V gene is TRBV27, the J gene TRBJ1-2; 7 nucleotides align to TRBD1. The CDR3 has 14 amino acids. Germline V lookup: CDR1 MNHEY, CDR2 SMNVEV (reference sequence). After removal of 3 bases from V and 2 bases from J, the junction contained 3 bases not matched to a gene. CDR3 coding DNA: TGTGCCAGCAGTTTTGACAGGGACAACTATGGCTACACCTTC. It yields the protein CASSFDRDNYGYTF.

The rearrangement joins TRBV5-6 to TRBJ2-4; the D is unclear. From germline, CDR1 is SGHDT and CDR2 YYEEEE. The ends were cut back, 7 bases at V and 0 bases at J, with 14 bases in the middle. The CDR3 loop spans 15 amino acids. CDR3 sequence reads: CASSDSRLAKNIQYF. CDR3 coding DNA: TGTGCCAGCTCCGATTCTCGACTAGCCAAAAACATTCAGTACTTC.

This chain joins TRBV30 and TRBJ2-7, with D unresolved. Trimming took 3 bases from V and 2 from J, leaving 5 bases between them. This CDR3 comprises 11 residues. CDR1 GTSNPN and CDR2 SVGIG come from the germline V gene (reference sequence). As DNA, the CDR3 is TGTGCCTGGAGCCAGACCTACGAGCAGTACTTC. Its translation is CAWSQTYEQYF.

The V call is TRBV19, the J call TRBJ1-2; the D is unclear. The ends were cut back, 5 bases at V and 8 bases at J, with 15 bases in the middle. Per the germline V gene, CDR1 is LNHDA and CDR2 is SQIVND (reference sequence). The CDR3 sequence is 13 residues long. The CDR3 here is CASSATLSRGYTF. CDR3 nucleotides: TGTGCCAGTAGTGCTACACTTAGTCGGGGCTACACCTTC. The full variable domain, rest sourced from reference TRBV19 and TRBJ1-2, is DGGITQSPKYLFRKEGQNVTLSCEQNLNHDAMYWYRQDPGQGLRLIYYSQIVNDFQKGDIAEGYSVSREKKESFPLTVTSAQKNPTAFYLCASSATLSRGYTFGSGTRLTVV.

The rearrangement uses TRBV18 and TRBJ1-5; 7 positions match TRBD1. CDR1 and CDR2 from the germline V gene are KGHSH and LQKENI. The J segment lost 4 bases and the V segment lost 2 bases, leaving 2 bases of the junction unmatched. This CDR3 is built from 14 residues. CDR3 protein: CASSPSDRNQPQHF. Written as DNA, the CDR3 is TGTGCCAGCTCACCATCGGACAGGAATCAGCCCCAGCATTTT.

The chain has TRBV29-1 and TRBJ2-4; maybe TRBD2 (6 bases). CDR1 SQVTM and CDR2 ANQGSEA come from the germline V gene. The CDR3 sequence is 17 residues long. V lost 3 bases and J 0 bases, leaving 18 bases between the germline ends. The CDR3 coding sequence is TGCAGCGTTGATTGCCTCGAAGCGGGCCTAGCCAAAAACATTCAGTACTTC. This encodes CSVDCLEAGLAKNIQYF.

The chain couples TRBV5-1 to TRBJ1-4; possible D gene TRBD1, 5 bases. The CDR3 covers 14 residues. Per the germline V gene, CDR1 is SGHRS and CDR2 is YFSETQ. V was shortened by 5 bases and J by 3 bases, with 11 bases between the two germline ends. CDR3 bases: TGCGCCAGCAGGCAAGGGACCTCTAATGAAAAACTGTTTTTT. Protein: CASRQGTSNEKLFF.

The rearrangement links TRBV10-3 to TRBJ2-5; D assignment may be TRBD1 or TRBD2 (6 bases each). CDR3 size: 14 residues. Trimming pared 3 bases from V and 5 bases from J, leaving 13 bases between. CDR1 and CDR2 from the germline V gene are ENHRY and SYGVKD. CDR3 sequence reads: CAISEVGGRETQYF. In DNA, the CDR3 is TGTGCCATCAGTGAAGTTGGGGGGCGCGAGACCCAGTACTTC.

The chain employs TRBV30 and TRBJ2-3; no definite D call. Trimming shortened V by 1 base and J by 0 bases, and 5 bases separated the two germline ends. Per germline, CDR1 GTSNPN and CDR2 SVGIG (reference sequence). The CDR3 runs to 13 residues. The CDR3 region has the DNA TGTGCCTGGAGTGGCGCTAGCACAGATACGCAGTATTTT. Residues: CAWSGASTDTQYF.

V is TRBV9 and J is TRBJ2-3; D possibly corresponds to TRBD2 (6 bases). CDR1 and CDR2 (germline): SGDLS, YYNGEE. Trimming pared 4 bases from V and 4 bases from J, leaving 16 bases between. This CDR3 comprises 15 residues. This CDR3 is CASSPSGRGPDTQYF. CDR3 bases: TGTGCCAGCAGCCCTTCCGGGCGGGGCCCAGATACGCAGTATTTT.

The CDR3 loop is CASRDRGQSYEQYF. CDR3 coding DNA: TGTGCCAGCAGGGACAGGGGGCAATCCTACGAGCAGTACTTC. The rearrangement links TRBV28 to TRBJ2-7; 11 bases match TRBD1. With V trimmed by 6 bases and J by 1 base, 2 bases remained unmatched. The CDR3 sequence is 14 residues long. CDR1 and CDR2 (germline): MDHEN, SYDVKM.

The CDR3 reads CATSKQGSIYEQYF. The CDR3, as DNA: TGTGCCACCAGCAAACAGGGGAGTATCTACGAGCAGTACTTC. The genes are TRBV15 and TRBJ2-7, with TRBD1 matching over 7 bases. V shed 4 bases, J shed 3 bases, and the junction held 6 bases outside the gene matches. The CDR3 covers 14 residues. Germline V gene sequence: CDR1 LNHNV, CDR2 YYDKDF (reference sequence).

The J gene is TRBJ1-2, the V gene TRBV23-1; tentatively, D is TRBD1 (5 bases). TRBV23-1 is sorted into the ORF group, with uncertain function. The V end was cut by 1 base, the J end by 3 bases, with 12 bases between. The CDR3 has 15 residues. The CDR3 DNA follows: TGCGCCAGCAGTCAATGGGCCATGGGGCACTATGGCTACACCTTC. Protein product: CASSQWAMGHYGYTF.

The chain joins TRBV4-2 to TRBJ2-7, with 12 bases matching TRBD2. Germline V gives CDR1 LGHNA, CDR2 YNFKEQ. CDR3 length equals 19 residues. After removal of 1 base from V and 3 bases from J, the junction contained 13 bases not matched to a gene. DNA of the CDR3: TGTGCCAGCAGCCAAGCAACACCAGGACTAGCGGGGAGGATCTACGAGCAGTACTTC. Its translation: CASSQATPGLAGRIYEQYF.